The count of the clone carrying this T cell receptor (beta chain) is one. The entry originates in a study of blood T cell repertoires in COVID-19. Study details: From T cells, B-cell-depleted T cells, or PBMCs came the material, which was cDNA or gDNA.

Authors' processing steps: Nucleated cell counts were estimated from reference gene primer amplification. Repertoires were generated with immunoSEQ multiplex PCR, while TCRdb's copy carries only in-frame clones and drops some. Clone size and the V and J calls come from that table; the DNA yielded D and trimming. Among fewer than 90,000 clones listed, around three quarters were seen once. This clonotype was obtained from a human donor in a cohort sampled during active COVID-19. Material for sequencing was peripheral blood.

As DNA, the CDR3 is TGTGCCAGCAGCCCCGAAGGCGGGGAGCAGTACTTC. Amino acid sequence: CASSPEGGEQYF. V is TRBV4-2 and J is TRBJ2-7; D perhaps matches TRBD2 (5 bases). Trimming took off 4 bases at V and 7 bases at J, with 11 bases between the two ends. The CDR3 runs to 12 residues. Germline V CDR1 and CDR2: LGHNA, YNFKEQ.